This TCR beta chain was sequenced for a study of blood T cell repertoires in COVID-19. As for the study in general: In each case, the material was cDNA or gDNA derived from T cells, B-cell-depleted T cells, or PBMCs.

This clone was counted a single time. The authors' processing: Estimation of nucleated cell counts was performed using reference gene primer amplification. Assay used: immunoSEQ multiplex PCR; TCRdb lists only in-frame clones, some missing. From that table come the V and J calls and clone size; the DNA was used to work out D and trimming. The table includes roughly 440,000 clones, approximately 88% detected once. V shed 2 bases and J shed 8 bases, with 15 bases lying between them. From germline, CDR1 is MNHEY and CDR2 SMNVEV (reference sequence). CDR3 size: 14 residues. Enrollment of patients from Seattle took place during active infection, with longitudinal follow-up.

The chain joins TRBV27 to TRBJ1-2; maybe TRBD1 (5 bases). The sequenced material came from peripheral blood. The sequence was obtained from a woman aged 45-65 years with COVID-19, enrolled during active disease. CDR3 loop: CASSLRRGLEGYTF. The CDR3 nucleotides read TGTGCCAGCAGTTTACGCCGGGGGTTAGAGGGCTACACCTTC.